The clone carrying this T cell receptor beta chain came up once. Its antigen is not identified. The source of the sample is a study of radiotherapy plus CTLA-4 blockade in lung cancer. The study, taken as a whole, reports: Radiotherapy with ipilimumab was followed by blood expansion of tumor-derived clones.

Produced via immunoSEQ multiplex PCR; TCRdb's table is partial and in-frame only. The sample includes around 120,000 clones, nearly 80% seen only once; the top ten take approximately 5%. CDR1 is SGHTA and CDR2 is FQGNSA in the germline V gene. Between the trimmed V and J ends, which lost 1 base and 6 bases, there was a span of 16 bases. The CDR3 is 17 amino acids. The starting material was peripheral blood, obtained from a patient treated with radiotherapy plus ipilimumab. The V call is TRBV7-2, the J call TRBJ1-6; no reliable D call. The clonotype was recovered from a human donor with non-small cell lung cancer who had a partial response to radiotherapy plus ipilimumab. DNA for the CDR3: TGTGCCAGCAGCTTAGGCCTCGATCGGAGCCGTAATTCACCCCTCCACTTT. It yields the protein CASSLGLDRSRNSPLHF.